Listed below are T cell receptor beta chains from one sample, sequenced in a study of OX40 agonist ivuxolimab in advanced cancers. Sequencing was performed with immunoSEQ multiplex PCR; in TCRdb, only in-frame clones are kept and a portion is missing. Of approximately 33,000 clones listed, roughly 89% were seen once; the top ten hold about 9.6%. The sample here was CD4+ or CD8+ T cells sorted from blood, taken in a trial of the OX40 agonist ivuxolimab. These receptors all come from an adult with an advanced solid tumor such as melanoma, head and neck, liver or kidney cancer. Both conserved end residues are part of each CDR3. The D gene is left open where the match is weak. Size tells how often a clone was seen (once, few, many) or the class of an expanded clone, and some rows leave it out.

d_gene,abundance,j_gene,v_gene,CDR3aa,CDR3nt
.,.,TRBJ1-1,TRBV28,CASSSRENTEAFF,TGTGCCAGCAGTTCACGGGAGAACACTGAAGCTTTCTTT
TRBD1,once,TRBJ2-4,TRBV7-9,CASSARGTGSVGAKNIQYF,TGTGCCAGCAGCGCAAGAGGGACAGGGTCGGTCGGAGCCAAAAACATTCAGTACTTC
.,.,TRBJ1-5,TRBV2,CASIAGDGSNQPQHF,TGTGCCAGCATTGCAGGGGACGGTAGCAATCAGCCCCAGCATTTT
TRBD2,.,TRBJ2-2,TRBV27,CASSLGAGANTGELFF,TGTGCCAGCAGTTTAGGAGCGGGAGCGAACACCGGGGAGCTGTTTTTT
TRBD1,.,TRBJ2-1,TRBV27,CASSLSYARGSNEQFF,TGTGCCAGCAGTTTATCGTACGCCAGGGGGTCGAATGAGCAGTTCTTC
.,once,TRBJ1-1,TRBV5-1,CASSLRQTDTEAFF,TGCGCCAGCAGCTTGAGACAGACCGACACTGAAGCTTTCTTT
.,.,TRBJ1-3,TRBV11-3,CASSLRGSSGNTIYF,TGTGCCAGCAGCTTAAGGGGGTCCTCTGGAAACACCATATATTTT
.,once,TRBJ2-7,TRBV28,CASSSKYEQYF,TGTGCCAGCAGTTCGAAGTACGAGCAGTACTTC
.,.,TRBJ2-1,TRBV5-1,CASSFSGVSSYNEQFF,TGCGCCAGCAGCTTTTCGGGCGTAAGCTCCTACAATGAGCAGTTCTTC
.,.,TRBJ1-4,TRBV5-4,CASKKNGASTEKLFF,TGTGCCAGCAAAAAGAACGGGGCTTCGACTGAAAAACTGTTTTTT
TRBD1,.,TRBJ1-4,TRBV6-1,CASKLGTANEKLFF,TGTGCCAGCAAACTAGGGACAGCGAATGAAAAACTGTTTTTT
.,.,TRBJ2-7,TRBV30,CAWSVDGYEQYF,TGTGCCTGGAGTGTGGACGGCTACGAGCAGTACTTC
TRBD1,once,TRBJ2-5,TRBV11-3,CASSLEQGAVGTQYF,TGTGCCAGCAGCTTGGAACAGGGGGCGGTTGGGACCCAGTACTTC
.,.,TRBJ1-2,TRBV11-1,CASSPSGTQANYGYTF,TGTGCCAGCAGCCCCTCCGGGACTCAAGCTAACTATGGCTACACCTTC
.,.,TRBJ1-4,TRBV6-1,CASLSGSFNEKLFF,TGTGCCAGTCTCTCCGGGAGCTTTAATGAAAAACTGTTTTTT
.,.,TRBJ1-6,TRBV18,CASSPAYSYNSPLHF,TGTGCCAGCTCACCCGCATACTCCTATAATTCACCCCTCCACTTT
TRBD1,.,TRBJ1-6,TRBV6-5,CASSTPTGSNSPLHF,TGTGCCAGCAGTACCCCGACAGGGAGTAATTCACCCCTCCACTTT
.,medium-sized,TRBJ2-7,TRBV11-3,CASSLSGYEQYF,TGTGCCAGCAGCTTATCGGGTTACGAGCAGTACTTC
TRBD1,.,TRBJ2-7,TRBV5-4,CASSDSGTGDYEQYF,TGTGCCAGCAGCGACTCCGGGACAGGCGATTACGAGCAGTACTTC
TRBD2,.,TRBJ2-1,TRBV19,CASTSSGRARNEQFF,TGTGCCAGTACCTCTAGCGGGAGGGCGCGAAATGAGCAGTTCTTC
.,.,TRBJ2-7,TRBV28,CASSIRGQGGVGEQYF,TGTGCCAGCAGCATCCGCGGACAGGGAGGGGTCGGTGAGCAGTACTTC
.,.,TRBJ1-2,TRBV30,CAWSRDYGYTF,TGTGCCTGGAGTAGGGACTATGGCTACACCTTC